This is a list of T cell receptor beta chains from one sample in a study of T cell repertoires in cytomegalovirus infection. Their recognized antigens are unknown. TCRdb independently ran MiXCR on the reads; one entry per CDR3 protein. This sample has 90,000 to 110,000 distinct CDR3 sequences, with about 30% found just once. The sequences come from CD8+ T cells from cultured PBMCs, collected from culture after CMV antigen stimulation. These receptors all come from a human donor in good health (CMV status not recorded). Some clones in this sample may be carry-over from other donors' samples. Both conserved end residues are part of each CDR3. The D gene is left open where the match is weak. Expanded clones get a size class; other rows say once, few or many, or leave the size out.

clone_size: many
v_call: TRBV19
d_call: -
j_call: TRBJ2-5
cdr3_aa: CASSIGQSQYF
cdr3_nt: TGTGCCAGTAGTATAGGACAGTCCCAGTACTTC

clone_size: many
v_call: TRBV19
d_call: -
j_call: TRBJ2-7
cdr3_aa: CASSIPSDTFEEQYF
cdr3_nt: TGTGCCAGTAGTATCCCGTCTGACACATTTGAAGAGCAGTACTTC

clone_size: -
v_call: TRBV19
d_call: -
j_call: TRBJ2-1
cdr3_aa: CASRTGYNEQFF
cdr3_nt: TGTGCCAGTAGGACAGGTTACAATGAGCAGTTCTTC

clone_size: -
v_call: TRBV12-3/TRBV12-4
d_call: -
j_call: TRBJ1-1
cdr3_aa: CASSKLNTEAFF
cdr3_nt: TGTGCCAGCAGTAAACTGAACACTGAAGCTTTCTTT

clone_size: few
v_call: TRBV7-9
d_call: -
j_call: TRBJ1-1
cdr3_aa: CASSPSTGTEAFF
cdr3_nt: TGTGCCAGCAGCCCCTCAACGGGGACTGAAGCTTTCTTT

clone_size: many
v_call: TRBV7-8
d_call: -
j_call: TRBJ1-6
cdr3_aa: CASCPDSYNSPLHF
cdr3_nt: TGTGCCAGCTGTCCCGATAGTTATAATTCACCCCTCCACTTT

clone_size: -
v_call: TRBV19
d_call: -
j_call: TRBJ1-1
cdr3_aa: CASSTGQHTEAFF
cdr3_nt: TGTGCCAGTAGTACCGGACAACACACTGAAGCTTTCTTT

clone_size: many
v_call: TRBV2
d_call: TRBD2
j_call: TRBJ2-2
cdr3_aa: CASVRLAGAGELFF
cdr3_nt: TGTGCCAGCGTGAGGCTAGCGGGGGCCGGGGAGCTGTTTTTT

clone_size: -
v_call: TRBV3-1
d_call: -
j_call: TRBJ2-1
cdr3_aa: CASSQDIGVDEQFF
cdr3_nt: TGTGCCAGCAGCCAAGATATAGGGGTGGATGAGCAGTTCTTC

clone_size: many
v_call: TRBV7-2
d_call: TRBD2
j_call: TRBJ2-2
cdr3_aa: CASCPYGGFTGELFF
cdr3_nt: TGTGCCAGCTGCCCCTACGGGGGGTTTACCGGGGAGCTGTTTTTT

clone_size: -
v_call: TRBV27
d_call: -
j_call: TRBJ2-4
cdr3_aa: CASSSAAKNIQYF
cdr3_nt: TGTGCCAGCAGCTCGGCAGCCAAAAACATTCAGTACTTC

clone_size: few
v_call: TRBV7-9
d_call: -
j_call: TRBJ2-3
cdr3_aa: CASSEEGVPSFF
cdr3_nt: TGTGCCAGCAGCGAGGAAGGGGTCCCCTCTTTTTTT

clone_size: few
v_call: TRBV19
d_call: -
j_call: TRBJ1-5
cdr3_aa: CASSMGTRGNQPQHF
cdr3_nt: TGTGCCAGTAGTATGGGGACAAGGGGTAATCAGCCCCAGCATTTT

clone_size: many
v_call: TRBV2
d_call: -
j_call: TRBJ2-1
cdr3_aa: CASTPPIENEQFF
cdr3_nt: TGTGCCAGCACCCCCCCAATAGAGAATGAGCAGTTCTTC

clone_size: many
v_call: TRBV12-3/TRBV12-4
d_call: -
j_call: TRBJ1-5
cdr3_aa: CASSFGGDSNQPQHF
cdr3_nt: TGTGCCAGCAGTTTCGGAGGGGACAGCAATCAGCCCCAGCATTTT

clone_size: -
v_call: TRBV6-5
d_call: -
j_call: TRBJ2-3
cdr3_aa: CASSYSWVSASTDTQYF
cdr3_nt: TGTGCCAGCAGTTACTCGTGGGTTAGCGCTAGCACAGATACGCAGTATTTT

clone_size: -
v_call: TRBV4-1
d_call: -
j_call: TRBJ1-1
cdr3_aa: CASSQGSAGSWTEAFF
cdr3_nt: TGCGCCAGCAGCCAAGGCTCGGCGGGGTCGTGGACTGAAGCTTTCTTT

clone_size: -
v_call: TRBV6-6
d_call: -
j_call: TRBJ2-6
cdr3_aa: CASSLLPENSGANVLTF
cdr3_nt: TGTGCCAGCAGCCTCTTGCCTGAGAACTCTGGGGCCAACGTCCTGACTTTC

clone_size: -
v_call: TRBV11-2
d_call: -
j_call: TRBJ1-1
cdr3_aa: CASSSRTASNTEAFF
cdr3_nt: TGTGCCAGCAGCTCCAGGACAGCTTCGAACACTGAAGCTTTCTTT

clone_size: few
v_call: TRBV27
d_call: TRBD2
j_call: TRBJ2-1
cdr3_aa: CASSSRRGASYNEQFF
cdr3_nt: TGTGCCAGCAGTTCCAGGCGGGGGGCCTCCTACAATGAGCAGTTCTTC

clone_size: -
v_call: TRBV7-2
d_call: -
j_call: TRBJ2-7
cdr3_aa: CASSLVLASYEQYF
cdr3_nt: TGTGCCAGCAGCTTAGTCCTCGCCTCCTACGAGCAGTACTTC

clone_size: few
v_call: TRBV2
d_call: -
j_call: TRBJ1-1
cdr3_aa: CASSENRANTEAFF
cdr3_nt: TGTGCCAGCAGTGAGAACAGGGCGAACACTGAAGCTTTCTTT

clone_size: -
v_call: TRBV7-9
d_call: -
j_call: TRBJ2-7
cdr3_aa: CASRGQSYEQYF
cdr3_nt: TGTGCCAGCAGAGGACAGTCCTACGAGCAGTACTTC

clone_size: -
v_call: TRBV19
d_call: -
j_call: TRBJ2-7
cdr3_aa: CASSYDASYEQYF
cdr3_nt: TGTGCCAGTAGTTACGACGCGAGCTACGAGCAGTACTTC

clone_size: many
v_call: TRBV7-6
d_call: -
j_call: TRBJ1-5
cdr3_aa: CASSLAYQPQHF
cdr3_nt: TGTGCCAGCAGCTTAGCTTATCAGCCCCAGCATTTT

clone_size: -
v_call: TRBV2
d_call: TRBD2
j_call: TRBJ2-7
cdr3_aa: CASYGLAGKNSYEQYF
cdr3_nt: TGTGCCAGCTATGGATTAGCGGGGAAAAACTCCTACGAGCAGTACTTC

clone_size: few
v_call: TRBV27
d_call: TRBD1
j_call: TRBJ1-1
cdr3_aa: CASSPLQGQVWNTEAFF
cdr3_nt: TGTGCCAGCAGTCCTCTACAAGGACAGGTATGGAACACTGAAGCTTTCTTT